The present entry profiles one T cell receptor (beta chain) with its context. Antigen specificity is unknown. Some clones are missing from TCRdb's copy, which holds only in-frame ones; the method was immunoSEQ multiplex PCR. Of some 110,000 clones in the sample, 85% to 95% are singletons; the top ten hold 0.2% to 0.25%. This CDR3 has 19 amino acids. This entry comes from a study of graft-versus-host responses after intestinal transplantation. Study at large: Once they had received anti-thymocyte globulin induction, all recipients took tacrolimus and steroids for three to four years. General study points: Detected in recipient marrow were GvH clones, some of which were first observed in ileum or blood.

The chain joins TRBV12-1 to TRBJ2-5; the table's D call, TRBD1, has no DNA check behind it. TRBV12-1 is tagged as a pseudogene. The source was unstimulated CD4+ T cells sorted from spleen or lymph node cells, collected before transplant. This clonotype was obtained from a human donor who was the organ donor for an intestinal transplant. DNA for the CDR3: TGTGCCAGCAGCTTGTGCGCATCGCAGGGAAAATTGGGCCAAGAGACCCAGTACTTC. Its protein is CASSLCASQGKLGQETQYF.